This TCR beta chain derives from a study of blood T cells in healthy people across ages (dated by TCRdb to between 2015 and 2016). Background on the whole study: In model experiments, roughly one uniquely barcoded TCR beta cDNA molecule per two T cells was captured by template switching. To track age-related changes in TCR beta repertoire diversity, the study relied on deep sequencing normalized with unique cDNA molecular identifiers. Donors were grouped into four age groups: young (average 16 years), middle-aged (approximately 41), aged (around 60) and long-lived (approximately 81). Donors of different ages were randomly distributed across sequencing lanes to avoid experimental bias. For two donors (one aged 18 to 30 and one aged 80 or older), the study analyzed two additional independent replicas of 1 million unique cDNA reads from the same blood draw.

On this clonotype itself: Its antigen remains unidentified. No base-level quality is on record; no much larger clone is a single base apart.

The germline ends are 22 bases apart after V is trimmed by 7 bases and J by 1 base. The germline V gene sets CDR1 to SGHVT and CDR2 to SQSDAQ. The CDR3 contains 17 residues, cysteine and phenylalanine counted. The kept DNA is CDR3 alone, 51 bases in frame from the first base. The 39 donors, aged roughly 6 to 95 years, were systemically healthy Caucasian individuals from Russia. Each donor gave 9.5 to 10 milliliters of peripheral blood, drawn into EDTA-treated Vacutainer tubes. PBMCs were isolated by Ficoll-Paque density-gradient centrifugation, with at least 7 million obtained per sample. Total RNA was extracted from PBMCs with Trizol reagent, with at least 6 micrograms obtained per sample. For every donor, flow cytometry on a PBMC aliquot measured the percentage of naive CD45RAhigh/CD27high T cells. Beyond this particular receptor, the publication reports: Because donor CMV infection status was unknown, age-related changes in expanded clonotypes were potentially confounded. A strong correlation was found between observed TCR beta diversity and the percentage of naive T cells measured by flow cytometry. As age increased, observed TCR beta diversity per million T cells dropped in a roughly linear way, and a significant reduction was already evident by age about 40. Compared with the aged group, the long-lived group had more naive CD4+ T cells, fewer expanded clones and increased TCR diversity, suggesting age selection. Estimates of total diversity from one million sequenced T cells were regarded as lower bounds and underestimates. Because profiling used bulk unsorted PBMCs, naive and antigen-experienced compartments could not be compared conclusively.

The library came from 5' RACE. The reads were generated on an Illumina HiSeq 2500. A second PCR of roughly 6 to 11 cycles was performed with a sample-barcoded 5' primer and a J-beta primer mix. A template-switch 5' adaptor carrying 12 random nucleotides introduced a unique molecular identifier onto each TCR beta cDNA molecule. At least 2.5 million CDR3-containing paired-end reads were obtained from each sample. All of the RNA was converted into first-strand cDNA using the Mint cDNA synthesis kit, with a TRBC-specific oligonucleotide serving as the primer. After uracil-DNA glycosylase treatment, a first 18-cycle PCR used universal primers M1SS and BC2_uni_R on all cDNA. The source study handled its data this way. For normalization, 1 million high-quality reads, each with a distinct molecular identifier, were randomly selected from each sample. Reads with shared molecular identifiers were discarded instead of being binned into consensus sequences. MiTCR, with a Q25 quality threshold and the strictest error-elimination algorithm, was used for CDR3 identification, clonotype clustering and error correction. Lower-bound total TCR beta diversity was estimated with a nonparametric unseen species model using Euler transformation. Using fastp trimming at Q25 and MiXCR clonotype assembly, TCRdb reanalyzed the public sequencing data and kept in-frame beta chains. Duplicate CDR3 protein sequences are folded into a single record with the most common DNA and genes. In this record, the V and J calls reflect TCRdb's handling and not the investigators' own analysis. For this sample there are 780,000 or so distinct CDR3 sequences; more than 50% appear just once. Clones ranked in the top ten supply about a quarter of the sample.

This sequence uses TRBV7-4 and TRBJ1-2; 5 matching bases give a weak D call of TRBD1. The sequence was obtained from a man aged 40-50 years in good health. Sequencing was carried out using blood. The CDR3 protein sequence reads: CASNLSGWAQVNYGYTF. The sequence in DNA is TGTGCCAGCAACTTGTCGGGCTGGGCACAGGTTAACTATGGCTACACCTTC.